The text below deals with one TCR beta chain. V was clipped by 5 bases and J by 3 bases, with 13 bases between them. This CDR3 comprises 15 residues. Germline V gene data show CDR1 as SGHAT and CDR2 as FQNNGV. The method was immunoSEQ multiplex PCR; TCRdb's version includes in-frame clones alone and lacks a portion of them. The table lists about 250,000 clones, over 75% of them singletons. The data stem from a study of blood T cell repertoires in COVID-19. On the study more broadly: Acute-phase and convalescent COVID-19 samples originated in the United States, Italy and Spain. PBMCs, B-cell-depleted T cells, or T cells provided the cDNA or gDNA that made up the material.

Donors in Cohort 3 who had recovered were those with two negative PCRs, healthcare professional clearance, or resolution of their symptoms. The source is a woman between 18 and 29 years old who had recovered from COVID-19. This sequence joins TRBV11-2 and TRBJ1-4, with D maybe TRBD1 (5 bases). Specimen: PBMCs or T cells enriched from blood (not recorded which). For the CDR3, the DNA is TGTGCCAGCAGCCGCCCCTTAGGGGCTAATGAAAAACTGTTTTTT. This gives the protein CASSRPLGANEKLFF.